This TCR beta chain emerged from a study of early T cells in non-severe SARS-CoV-2 infection. Overall study context: Unpaired chains resulted from sequencing bulk RNA of unsorted whole blood.

Study observations and caveats: Reliance on VDJdb matching favored anti-spike CD8 responses; private and CD4 specificities were missed.

A word on this clonotype: Its antigen is currently unknown.

Individually, cDNA molecules had unique molecular identifiers attached to them. TCRdb redid the calling of the 5' RACE reads with MiXCR, one entry per CDR3 protein. This table holds 45,000 to 65,000 distinct CDR3 sequences, about 9.7% found once. This receptor was obtained from an adult who was a healthcare worker with PCR-confirmed SARS-CoV-2 infection or an uninfected control (not recorded which). Material: whole blood.

CDR3 nucleotides: TGCGCCAGCAGCCAAGATCGGGCTAGCGGCCTCTCTGGGGCCAACGTCCTGACTTTC. Its protein product is CASSQDRASGLSGANVLTF. The chain carries TRBV4-1 and TRBJ2-6; TRBD2 matches at 7 bases. The trim removed 0 bases at V and 0 bases at J, leaving 8 bases unmatched. The CDR3 covers 19 residues. CDR1 and CDR2 from the germline V gene are MGHRA and YSYEKL.